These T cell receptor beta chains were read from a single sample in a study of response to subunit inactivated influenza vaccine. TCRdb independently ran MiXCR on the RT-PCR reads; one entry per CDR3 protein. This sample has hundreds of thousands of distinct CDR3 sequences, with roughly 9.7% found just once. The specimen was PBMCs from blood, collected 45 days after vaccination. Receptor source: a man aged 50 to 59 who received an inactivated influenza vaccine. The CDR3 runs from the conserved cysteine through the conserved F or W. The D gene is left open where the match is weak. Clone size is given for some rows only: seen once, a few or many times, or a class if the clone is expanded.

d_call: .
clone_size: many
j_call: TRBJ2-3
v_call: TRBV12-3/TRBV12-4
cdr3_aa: CASSPGADTQYF
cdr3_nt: TGTGCCAGCAGCCCTGGCGCAGATACGCAGTATTTT

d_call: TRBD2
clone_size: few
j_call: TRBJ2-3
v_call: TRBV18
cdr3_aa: CASRMTSLSTDTQYF
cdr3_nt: TGTGCCAGCCGCATGACTAGCTTAAGCACAGATACGCAGTATTTT

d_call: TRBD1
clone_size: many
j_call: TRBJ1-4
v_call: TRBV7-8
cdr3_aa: CASSRDREDSTNEKLFF
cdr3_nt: TGTGCCAGCAGCCGGGACAGGGAGGATTCGACTAATGAAAAACTGTTTTTT

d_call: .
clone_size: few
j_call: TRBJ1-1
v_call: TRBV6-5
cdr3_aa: CASSYSREDYTEAFF
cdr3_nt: TGTGCCAGCAGTTACTCCAGGGAGGATTACACTGAAGCTTTCTTT

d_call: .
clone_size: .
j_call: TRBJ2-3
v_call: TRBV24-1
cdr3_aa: CATSDARAPGTDTQYF
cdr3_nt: TGTGCCACCAGTGATGCGAGGGCGCCAGGCACAGATACGCAGTATTTT

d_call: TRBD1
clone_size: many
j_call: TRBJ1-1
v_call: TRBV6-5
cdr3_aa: CASSRDRGQAFF
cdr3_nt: TGTGCCAGCAGTCGGGACAGGGGGCAAGCTTTCTTT

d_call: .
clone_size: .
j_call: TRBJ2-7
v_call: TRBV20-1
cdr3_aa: CSANTGRRDSYEQYF
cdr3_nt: TGCAGTGCCAACACGGGCAGACGGGACTCCTACGAGCAGTACTTC

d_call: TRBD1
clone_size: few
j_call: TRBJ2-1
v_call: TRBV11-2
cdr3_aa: CASSVDTLQGAPAYNEQFF
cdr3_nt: TGTGCCAGCAGCGTGGACACCCTACAGGGGGCACCTGCCTACAATGAGCAGTTCTTC

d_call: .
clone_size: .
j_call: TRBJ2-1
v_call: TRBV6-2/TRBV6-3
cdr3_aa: CASSYLAWSYNEQFF
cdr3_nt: TGTGCCAGCAGTTACCTAGCTTGGTCCTACAATGAGCAGTTCTTC

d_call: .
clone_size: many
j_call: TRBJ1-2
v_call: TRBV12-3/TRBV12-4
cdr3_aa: CASSLQGGFYGYTF
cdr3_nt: TGTGCCAGCAGTTTACAGGGCGGGTTCTATGGCTACACCTTC

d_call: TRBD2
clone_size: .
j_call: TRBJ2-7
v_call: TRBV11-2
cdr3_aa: CASSLNGLAGGPRNEQYF
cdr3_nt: TGTGCCAGCAGCTTAAATGGACTAGCGGGAGGGCCGAGAAACGAGCAGTACTTC

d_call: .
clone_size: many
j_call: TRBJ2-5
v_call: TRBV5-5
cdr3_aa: CASSPGTTKGETQYF
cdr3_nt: TGTGCCAGCAGCCCAGGGACAACAAAGGGGGAGACCCAGTACTTC

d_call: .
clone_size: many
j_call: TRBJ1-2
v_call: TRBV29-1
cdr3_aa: CSVEVGPQAIGYTF
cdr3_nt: TGCAGCGTTGAAGTGGGCCCTCAGGCAATAGGCTACACCTTC

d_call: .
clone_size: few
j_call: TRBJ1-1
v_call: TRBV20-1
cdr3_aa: CSASGTRGGWDEAFF
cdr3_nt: TGCAGTGCTAGTGGGACTCGGGGGGGATGGGATGAAGCTTTCTTT